The 25 T cell receptor beta chains given below trace back to one sample, sequenced in a study of T cell responses to AZD1222 COVID-19 vaccine. Clones were read by immunoSEQ multiplex PCR, and TCRdb kept only the in-frame ones, dropping some. The profile shows about 150,000 clones, 89% of them singletons. The source material was peripheral blood, sampled on day 0 of AZD1222 vaccination. The receptors shown here come from an adult in good health.

The rearrangement joins TRBV5-1 to TRBJ2-1; 8 nucleotides agree with TRBD2. The germline V gene encodes CDR1 SGHRS and CDR2 YFSETQ. The junction had 19 bases not matched to a gene; V was cut back by 2 bases and J by 9 bases. This CDR3 has 18 amino acids. CDR3 DNA sequence: TGCGCCAGCAGCTTCGGTTATGCGGGAGGCCAATCCCGGGGTGAGCAGTTCTTC. Residues: CASSFGYAGGQSRGEQFF. Variable domain in full (rest from reference TRBV5-1 and TRBJ2-1): KAGVTQTPRYLIKTRGQQVTLSCSPISGHRSVSWYQQTPGQGLQFLFEYFSETQRNKGNFPGRFSGRQFSNSRSEMNVSTLELGDSALYLCASSFGYAGGQSRGEQFFGPGTRLTVL.

This clone showed up just a few times. The rearrangement joins TRBV14 to TRBJ1-3; D possibly corresponds to TRBD1 (5 bases). Trimming removed 1 base from V and 0 bases from J, with 10 bases in between. Germline-derived CDR1 and CDR2 are SGHDN and FVKESK. The CDR3 has 16 amino acids. CDR3 region: CASSQGGIISGNTIYF. The CDR3 coding sequence is TGTGCCAGCAGCCAAGGGGGGATAATCTCTGGAAACACCATATATTTT.

The V gene is TRBV15, the J gene TRBJ1-1; possibly TRBD1 for D (5 bases). V lost 1 base and J 4 bases, leaving 10 bases between the germline ends. The CDR3 covers 14 residues. The V gene's germline CDR1 is LNHNV and CDR2 YYDKDF (reference sequence). The CDR3 is CATSRARGITEAFF. The CDR3 nucleotides are TGTGCCACCAGCAGAGCCCGGGGGATCACTGAAGCTTTCTTT.

The V call is TRBV2, the J call TRBJ2-2; 7 positions agree with TRBD1. V was clipped by 6 bases and J by 0 bases; unmatched bases: 1. This CDR3 is built from 14 residues. In germline, CDR1 is SNHLY, CDR2 FYNNEI. The DNA of the CDR3 is TGTGCCAGCAGGGACAGGCCGAACACCGGGGAGCTGTTTTTT. Protein product: CASRDRPNTGELFF.

The chain couples TRBV7-2 to TRBJ2-1, with unresolved D. CDR1 and CDR2 (germline): SGHTA, FQGNSA. CDR3 length: 13 residues. Trimming left V 5 bases short and J 11 bases short, with 16 bases between. DNA of the CDR3: TGTGCCAGCAGCCGGACCAACATAGGACAGCAGTTCTTC. Amino acids: CASSRTNIGQQFF.

V gene TRBV6-1 combines with J gene TRBJ2-7; 8 nucleotides align to TRBD2. The germline V gene has CDR1 MNHNS and CDR2 SASEGT. V dropped 2 bases and J dropped 2; count of bases not matched to a gene: 5. CDR3 length equals 15 residues. The CDR3 bases are TGTGCCAGCAGTGAAAGTACTAGCGGACCCTACGAGCAGTACTTC. The encoded protein is CASSESTSGPYEQYF.

V usage is TRBV5-4 and J usage is TRBJ2-1; 7 positions agree with TRBD2. V shed 2 bases, J shed 5 bases, and the junction held 7 bases outside the gene matches. The CDR3 covers 15 residues. Germline CDR1 reads SGHNT; CDR2 reads YYREEE (reference sequence). CDR3 amino acids: CASSLGGSYHNEQFF. Here the CDR3 DNA reads TGTGCCAGCAGCTTAGGCGGGAGCTACCACAATGAGCAGTTCTTC.

The gene calls are TRBV5-8 and TRBJ1-5; D is unclear. This CDR3 has 17 residues. CDR1 and CDR2 from the germline V gene are SGHTS and YDEGEE. V was pared by 1 base and J by 0 bases, with 14 bases between. CDR3 DNA sequence: TGTGCCAGCAGCTTGTACGTGTCAGACTCTAGCAATCAGCCCCAGCATTTT. Translation gives CASSLYVSDSSNQPQHF.

V usage is TRBV6-5 and J usage is TRBJ1-3, with 10 bases that match TRBD1. In germline, CDR1 is MNHEY, CDR2 SVGAGI. The CDR3 length is 15 residues. V lost 5 bases to trimming and J lost 8 bases; unmatched junction nucleotides: 9. DNA of the CDR3: TGTGCCAGCAGTCGGGAAGGACAGGGGGAGGACACCATATATTTT. It encodes CASSREGQGEDTIYF.

The rearrangement uses TRBV5-4 and TRBJ2-2; 8 bases map to TRBD1. CDR3 length: 14 residues. Germline CDR1 is SGHNT and CDR2 is YYREEE (reference sequence). The V and J ends lost 4 bases and 7 bases, in that order; junction bases with no gene match: 6. The CDR3 region is CASSQGAGDGELFF. The CDR3 DNA follows: TGTGCCAGCAGCCAGGGGGCAGGGGACGGGGAGCTGTTTTTT.

The chain couples TRBV7-2 to TRBJ1-1, with unresolved D. This CDR3 has 13 amino acids. CDR1 SGHTA and CDR2 FQGNSA come from the germline V gene. V dropped 5 bases and J dropped 0 bases, with 7 bases sitting between them. CDR3 sequence reads: CASSASMNTEAFF. For the CDR3, the DNA is TGTGCCAGCAGCGCAAGCATGAACACTGAAGCTTTCTTT.

This sequence joins TRBV4-3 and TRBJ2-3; D call uncertain. The CDR3 sequence is 15 residues long. CDR1 and CDR2 (germline): LGHNA, YSLEER. With 0 bases removed from V and 3 bases from J, the gap between germline ends came to 10 bases. CDR3 nucleotides: TGCGCCAGCAGCCAAGAGGGTAAGGGAACAGATACGCAGTATTTT. Amino acids: CASSQEGKGTDTQYF.

This clone was detected once. The chain couples TRBV2 to TRBJ2-7, with 12 bases lining up with TRBD2. This CDR3 contains 13 residues. The ends lost 6 bases at V and 10 bases at J; junction bases unmatched: 7. Germline V gene data show CDR1 as SNHLY and CDR2 as FYNNEI. Here the CDR3 DNA reads TGTGCCAGCAGAGGGACTAGCGGGTCACATCAGTACTTC. Translation: CASRGTSGSHQYF.

This chain joins TRBV28 and TRBJ2-5, with TRBD2 matching over 8 bases. This CDR3 is built from 14 residues. Trimming at V came to 9 bases and at J to 2 bases, leaving 8 bases not matched to a gene. CDR1 is MDHEN, CDR2 SYDVKM, per germline. DNA of the CDR3: TGTGCCAGTTGCAGTAGCGGGATTCAAGAGACCCAGTACTTC. It translates to CASCSSGIQETQYF.

This chain uses TRBV11-2 with TRBJ2-7, with TRBD1 matching 10 bases. Per germline, CDR1 SGHAT and CDR2 FQNNGV. The CDR3 is 15 amino acids. V was pared by 5 bases and J by 2 bases, with 6 bases of the junction left unmatched. The CDR3 is CASSQRTGGPYEQYF. The DNA of the CDR3 is TGTGCCAGCAGCCAGCGGACAGGGGGACCCTACGAGCAGTACTTC.

V is TRBV6-5 and J is TRBJ1-3, with unresolved D. Germline V gene lookup returns CDR1 MNHEY and CDR2 SVGAGI. Trimming removed 6 bases at V and 0 bases at J, with 9 bases between. The CDR3 consists of 14 residues. CDR3 sequence reads: CASSLTVSGNTIYF. The CDR3 DNA sequence: TGTGCCAGCAGCTTGACGGTCTCTGGAAACACCATATATTTT.

A single count supports this clone. The chain has TRBV3-1 (or the pseudogene TRBV3-2) and TRBJ1-2; 9 bases map to TRBD1. Losses at the gene ends were 6 bases for V and 3 bases for J; bases not matched to a gene: 5. Looked up from germline, CDR1 is LGHDT and CDR2 is YNNKEL (reference sequence). CDR3 size: 14 residues. The CDR3 reads CASSLTGGHYGYTF. The CDR3 DNA reads as TGTGCCAGCAGTCTAACAGGGGGCCACTATGGCTACACCTTC.

The chain carries TRBV6-2 or TRBV6-3 and TRBJ2-7; the D gene is possibly TRBD2 (5 bases). V was cut by 4 bases and J by 2 bases, with 9 bases left in between. The germline V gene encodes CDR1 MNHEY and CDR2 SVGEGT. This CDR3 region has 13 residues. The CDR3 coding sequence is TGTGCCAGCAGTTTCCTAGCCACCTACGAGCAGTACTTC. Its protein product is CASSFLATYEQYF.

This chain links TRBV7-6 with TRBJ2-5; tentative D call: TRBD2 (5 bases). Germline V CDR1 and CDR2: SGHVS, FNYEAQ. Deletions cut 1 base from V and 2 bases from J, with 17 bases between. The CDR3 runs 17 residues. CDR3 bases: TGTGCCAGCAGCTTAGATGTGTTGGTGAGGGTTCAAGAGACCCAGTACTTC. It is translated as CASSLDVLVRVQETQYF.

CDR3 sequence: CATSHPGIYEQYF. CDR3 coding DNA: TGTGCCACCAGTCACCCCGGAATCTACGAGCAGTACTTC. The J gene is TRBJ2-7, the V gene TRBV24-1; D remains ambiguous. Germline-derived CDR1 and CDR2 are KGHDR and SFDVKD. Trimming took off 6 bases at V and 3 bases at J, with 11 bases between the two ends. The CDR3 contains 13 residues.

The chain joins TRBV28 to TRBJ2-5; 7 bases are a match to TRBD1. Germline-derived CDR1 and CDR2 are MDHEN and SYDVKM. This CDR3 region has 15 residues. V shed 5 bases and J 5 bases; nucleotides not matched to a gene: 11. The CDR3 bases are TGTGCCAGCAGTGAAGGACAGGCCTTTAGGGAGACCCAGTACTTC. As protein: CASSEGQAFRETQYF.

This chain joins TRBV6-1 and TRBJ1-5; possible D gene TRBD1, 5 bases. The CDR3 has 14 residues. The germline V gene encodes CDR1 MNHNS and CDR2 SASEGT. The germline V and J ends were trimmed by 1 base and 7 bases, with 11 bases remaining between them. The CDR3 spells CASSEGPGRQPQHF. Here the CDR3 DNA reads TGTGCCAGCAGTGAAGGGCCAGGGCGACAGCCCCAGCATTTT.

The chain recombines TRBV6-5 with TRBJ2-1; 7 bases line up with TRBD1. Germline V gene data show CDR1 as MNHEY and CDR2 as SVGAGI. Trimming cost V 6 bases and J 6 bases; bases outside gene matches: 11. The CDR3 contains 15 residues. CDR3 nucleotides: TGTGCCAGCAGCATCGGACAGGTCACAGGCAATGAGCAGTTCTTC. Its translation: CASSIGQVTGNEQFF.

The gene calls are TRBV7-9 and TRBJ1-1; 10 bases match TRBD1. Trimming at V came to 5 bases and at J to 0 bases, leaving 6 bases not matched to a gene. This CDR3 is built from 16 residues. Germline V gene data show CDR1 as SEHNR and CDR2 as FQNEAQ (reference sequence). CDR3 loop: CASSPGTGDMNTEAFF. The DNA of the CDR3 is TGTGCCAGCAGCCCCGGGACAGGGGACATGAACACTGAAGCTTTCTTT.

The V call is TRBV5-1, the J call TRBJ2-1; TRBD2 aligns across 11 bases. Trimming removed 2 bases from V and 6 bases from J; junction bases left unmatched: 10. The germline V gene has CDR1 SGHRS and CDR2 YFSETQ. This CDR3 contains 17 residues. Written as DNA, the CDR3 is TGCGCCAGCAGCTTTGCTTCTAGCGGGAGGATTGGCAATGAGCAGTTCTTC. It specifies CASSFASSGRIGNEQFF. Together with reference TRBV5-1 and TRBJ2-1, the CDR3 gives the full variable domain: KAGVTQTPRYLIKTRGQQVTLSCSPISGHRSVSWYQQTPGQGLQFLFEYFSETQRNKGNFPGRFSGRQFSNSRSEMNVSTLELGDSALYLCASSFASSGRIGNEQFFGPGTRLTVL.